This T cell receptor (beta chain) is from a study of T cell repertoires in cytomegalovirus infection. Study in general: It was the public TCR beta signatures that indicated both CMV infection and matching HLA type. Notes on the study in general: Dominating the ex vivo response were TCR beta clonotypes that were CMV-specific and HLA-C-restricted. The study identified carriers of CMV plus the relevant HLA from cumulative public TCR beta family frequency.

Of note for this clonotype: What it recognizes is unknown.

Each CDR3 protein is one row after TCRdb ran MiXCR on the reads. Among 250,000 to 350,000 distinct CDR3 sequences listed, about 23% were seen once. This receptor was taken from a human donor in good health (CMV status not recorded). Some clones in this sample may be carry-over from other donors' samples. The sample was PBMCs.

CDR3 region: CSVEVGTSYEQYF. DNA of the CDR3: TGCAGCGTTGAAGTCGGCACCTCCTACGAGCAGTACTTC. This chain links TRBV29-1 with TRBJ2-7; D is unresolved. The CDR3 has 13 amino acids. V was clipped by 1 base and J by 0 bases, with 7 bases between them. The germline gives CDR1 SQVTM, CDR2 ANQGSEA.